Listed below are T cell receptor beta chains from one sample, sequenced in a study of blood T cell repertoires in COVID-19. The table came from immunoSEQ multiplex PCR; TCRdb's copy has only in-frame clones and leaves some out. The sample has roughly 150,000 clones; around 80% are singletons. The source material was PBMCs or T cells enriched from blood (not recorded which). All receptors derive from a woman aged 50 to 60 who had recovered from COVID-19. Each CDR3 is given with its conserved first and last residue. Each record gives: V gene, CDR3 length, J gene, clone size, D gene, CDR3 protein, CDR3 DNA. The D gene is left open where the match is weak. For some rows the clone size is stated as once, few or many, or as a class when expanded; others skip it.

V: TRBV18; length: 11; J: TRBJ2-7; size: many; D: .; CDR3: CASSPPHEQYF; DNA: TGTGCCAGCTCACCCCCTCACGAGCAGTACTTC
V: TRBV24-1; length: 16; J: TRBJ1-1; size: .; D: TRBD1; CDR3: CATSEAGQGGDTEAFF; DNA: TGTGCCACCAGTGAGGCGGGACAGGGGGGGGACACTGAAGCTTTCTTT
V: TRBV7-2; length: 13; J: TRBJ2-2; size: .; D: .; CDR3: CASSSHNTGELFF; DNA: TGTGCCAGCAGCTCACACAACACCGGGGAGCTGTTTTTT
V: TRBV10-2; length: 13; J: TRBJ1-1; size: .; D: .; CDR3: CASSRAPNTEAFF; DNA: TGCGCCAGCAGCAGGGCCCCGAACACTGAAGCTTTCTTT
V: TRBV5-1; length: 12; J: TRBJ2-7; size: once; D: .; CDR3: CASSFGQTEQYF; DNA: TGCGCCAGCAGCTTTGGACAGACCGAGCAGTACTTC
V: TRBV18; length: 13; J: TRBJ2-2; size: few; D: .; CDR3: CASSPQGTGELFF; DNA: TGTGCCAGCTCACCACAGGGGACCGGGGAGCTGTTTTTT
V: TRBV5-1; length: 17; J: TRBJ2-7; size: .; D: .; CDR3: CASSLALRPRSSYEQYF; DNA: TGCGCCAGCAGCTTGGCCCTCCGGCCGCGGAGCTCCTACGAGCAGTACTTC
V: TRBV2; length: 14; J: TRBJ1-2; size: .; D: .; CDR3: CASSELYSAPRYTF; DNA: TGTGCCAGCAGTGAGTTGTACTCCGCTCCTCGCTACACCTTC
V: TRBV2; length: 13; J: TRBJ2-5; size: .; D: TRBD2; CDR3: CASNRLAAETQYF; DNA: TGTGCCAGCAACCGACTAGCGGCCGAGACCCAGTACTTC
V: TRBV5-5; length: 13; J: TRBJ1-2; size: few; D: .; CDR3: CASSFGGSYGYTF; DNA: TGTGCCAGCAGCTTCGGGGGGAGCTATGGCTACACCTTC
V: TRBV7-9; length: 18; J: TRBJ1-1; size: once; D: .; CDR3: CASSVYGVPGDRNTEAFF; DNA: TGTGCCAGCAGCGTATACGGCGTTCCTGGCGACAGGAACACTGAAGCTTTCTTT
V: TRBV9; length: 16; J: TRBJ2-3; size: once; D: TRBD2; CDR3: CASSVVGRGNTDTQYF; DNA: TGTGCCAGCAGCGTGGTCGGGAGGGGCAACACAGATACGCAGTATTTT
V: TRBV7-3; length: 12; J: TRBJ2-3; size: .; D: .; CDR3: CASSLLQGPQYF; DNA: TGTGCCAGCAGCCTATTACAGGGACCGCAGTATTTT
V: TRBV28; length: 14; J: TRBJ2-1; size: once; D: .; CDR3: CASSLAGTYNEQFF; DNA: TGTGCCAGCAGTTTAGCAGGAACGTACAATGAGCAGTTCTTC
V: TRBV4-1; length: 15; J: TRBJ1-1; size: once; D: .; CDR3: CASSHSTAARRGAFF; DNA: TGCGCCAGCAGCCACAGCACAGCGGCTCGGAGGGGAGCTTTCTTT
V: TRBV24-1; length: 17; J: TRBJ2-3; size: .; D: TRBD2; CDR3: CATSDPLSGGAQDTQYF; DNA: TGTGCCACCAGTGATCCCCTTAGCGGGGGGGCCCAAGATACGCAGTATTTT